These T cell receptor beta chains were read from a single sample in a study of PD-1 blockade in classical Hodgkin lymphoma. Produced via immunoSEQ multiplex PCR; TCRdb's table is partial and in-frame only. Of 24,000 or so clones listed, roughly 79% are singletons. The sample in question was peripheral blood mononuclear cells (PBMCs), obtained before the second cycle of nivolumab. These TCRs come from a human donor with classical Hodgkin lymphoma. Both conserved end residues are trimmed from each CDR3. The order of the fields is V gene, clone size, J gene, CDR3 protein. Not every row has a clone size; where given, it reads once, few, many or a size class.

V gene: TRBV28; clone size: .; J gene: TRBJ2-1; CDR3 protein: ASSSASGSDEQF
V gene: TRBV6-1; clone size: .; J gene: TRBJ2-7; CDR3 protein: ASSGSSGGAPEQY
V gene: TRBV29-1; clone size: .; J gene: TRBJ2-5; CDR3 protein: SVEPERGRGETQY
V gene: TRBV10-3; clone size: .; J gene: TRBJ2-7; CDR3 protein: ATREGAGLYYEQY
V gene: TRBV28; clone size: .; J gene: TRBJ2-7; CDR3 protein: ASSPPLDPYEQY
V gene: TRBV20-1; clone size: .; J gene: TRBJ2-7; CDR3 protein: SANYYEQY
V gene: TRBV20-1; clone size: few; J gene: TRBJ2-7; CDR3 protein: SAKRSYEQY
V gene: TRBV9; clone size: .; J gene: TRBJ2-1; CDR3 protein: ASSVATAGSSYNEQF
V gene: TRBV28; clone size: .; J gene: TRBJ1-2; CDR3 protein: ASRPTGGGDGYT
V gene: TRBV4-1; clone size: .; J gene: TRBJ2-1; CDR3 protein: ASSQMGLAAYNEQF
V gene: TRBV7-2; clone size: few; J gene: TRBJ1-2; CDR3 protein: ASSLSGTESISYGYT
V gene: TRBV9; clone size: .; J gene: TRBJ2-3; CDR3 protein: ASSERLLTSTDTQY
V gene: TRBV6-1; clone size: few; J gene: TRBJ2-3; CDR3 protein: ASTAGTGSSDTQY
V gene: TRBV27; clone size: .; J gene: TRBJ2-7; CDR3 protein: AIPRGLSRYSYEQY
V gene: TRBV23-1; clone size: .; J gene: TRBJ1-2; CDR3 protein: ASTPGQSSYGYT
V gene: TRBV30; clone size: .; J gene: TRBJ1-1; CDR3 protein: AWSASVGNTEAF
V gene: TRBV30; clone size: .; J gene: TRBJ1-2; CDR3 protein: AWSTGDYGYT
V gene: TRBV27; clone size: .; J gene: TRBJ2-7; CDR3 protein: ASSPLAVQRIGEQY
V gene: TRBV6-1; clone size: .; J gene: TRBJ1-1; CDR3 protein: ASSEAEESTEAF
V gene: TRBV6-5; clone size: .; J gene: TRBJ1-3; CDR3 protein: ASSYQITGVNTIY
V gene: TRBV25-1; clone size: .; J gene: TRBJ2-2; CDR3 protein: ASSDLAGKTPGELF
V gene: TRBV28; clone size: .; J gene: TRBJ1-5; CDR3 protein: ASSPPRQGFVQPQH
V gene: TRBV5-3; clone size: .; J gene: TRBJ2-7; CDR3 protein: ARSLLSSGAHVYEQY
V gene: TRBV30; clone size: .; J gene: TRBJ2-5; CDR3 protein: AWSYGQLEETQY
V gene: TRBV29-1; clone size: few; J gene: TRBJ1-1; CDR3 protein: SVGVTGTIAF
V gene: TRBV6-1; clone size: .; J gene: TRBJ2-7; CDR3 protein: ASSGEGRSWDEQY
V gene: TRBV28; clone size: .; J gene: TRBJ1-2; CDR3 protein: ASSLGQGVIANGYT
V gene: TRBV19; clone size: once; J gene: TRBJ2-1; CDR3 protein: ASSRAGGRDEQF
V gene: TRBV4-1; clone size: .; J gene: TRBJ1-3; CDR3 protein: ASSPIYNSGNTIY
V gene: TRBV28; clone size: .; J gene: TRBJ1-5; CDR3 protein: ASQVLPLRQGITQPQH
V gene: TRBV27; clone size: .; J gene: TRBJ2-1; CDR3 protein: ASIGATYNEQF
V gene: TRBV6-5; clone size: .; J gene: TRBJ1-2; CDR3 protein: ASSQDRNYGYT
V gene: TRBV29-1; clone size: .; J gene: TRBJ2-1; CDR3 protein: SVGGGPYNEQF
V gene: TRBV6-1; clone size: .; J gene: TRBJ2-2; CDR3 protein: ASRDSGQLF
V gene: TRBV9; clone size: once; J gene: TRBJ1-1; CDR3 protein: ASSVVPAPEAF
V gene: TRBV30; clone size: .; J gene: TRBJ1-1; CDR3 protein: AWSVVSGKILRQGAGATEAF
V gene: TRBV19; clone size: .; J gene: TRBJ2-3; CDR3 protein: ASSIDGSGASTDTQY
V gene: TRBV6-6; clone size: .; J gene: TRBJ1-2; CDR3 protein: ASSGTANYGYT
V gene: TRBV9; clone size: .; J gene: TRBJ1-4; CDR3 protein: ASSPRGTGFEKLF
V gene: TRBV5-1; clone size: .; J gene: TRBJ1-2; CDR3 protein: ASSLGDRAQGYT
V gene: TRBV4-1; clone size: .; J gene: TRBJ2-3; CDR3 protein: ASSQGAGADTQY
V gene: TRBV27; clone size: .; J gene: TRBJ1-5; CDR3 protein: ASSFTGQTQH
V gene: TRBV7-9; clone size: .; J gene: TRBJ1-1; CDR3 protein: ASSLGQGASNAEAF
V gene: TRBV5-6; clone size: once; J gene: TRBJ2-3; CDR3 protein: ASSSDSGGTDTQY
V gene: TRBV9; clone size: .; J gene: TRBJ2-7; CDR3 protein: ASSAGGAYEQY
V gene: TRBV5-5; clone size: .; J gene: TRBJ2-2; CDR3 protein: ASSLRSGTGELF
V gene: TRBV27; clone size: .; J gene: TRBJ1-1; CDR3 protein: ASRGTGYTPEAF
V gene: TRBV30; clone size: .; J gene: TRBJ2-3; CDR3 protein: AWSVGIADTQY
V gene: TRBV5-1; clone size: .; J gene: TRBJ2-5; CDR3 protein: ASSLGQGGQETQY
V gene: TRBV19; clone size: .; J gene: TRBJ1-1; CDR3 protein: ASSMPRRGYTEAF
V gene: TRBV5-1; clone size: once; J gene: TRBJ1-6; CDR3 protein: ASSDNVDGGSPLH
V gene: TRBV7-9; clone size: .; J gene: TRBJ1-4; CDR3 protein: ASSFGTHATNEKLF
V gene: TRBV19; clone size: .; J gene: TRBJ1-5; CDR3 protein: ASSTLETGSNQPQH
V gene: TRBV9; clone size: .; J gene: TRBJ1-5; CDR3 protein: ASSGQYSNQPQH
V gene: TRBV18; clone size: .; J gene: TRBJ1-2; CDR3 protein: ASSPRGDIDYGYT
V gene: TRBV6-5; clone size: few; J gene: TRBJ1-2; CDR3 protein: ASSYSKGYRYT